The 31 T cell receptor beta chains below come from one sample, sequenced in a study of T cell responses to AZD1222 COVID-19 vaccine. Here immunoSEQ multiplex PCR was the method, and the copy in TCRdb shows in-frame clones only, minus some. The sample records around 190,000 clones, 90% to 95% being singletons. Sequenced here: peripheral blood, sampled 28 days after the second AZD1222 dose. The receptor source for this set is an adult who received the AZD1222 COVID-19 vaccine.

The chain recombines TRBV9 with TRBJ2-7; D is unresolved. The CDR3 loop spans 14 amino acids. Per the germline V gene, CDR1 is SGDLS and CDR2 is YYNGEE. Trimming stripped 0 bases from V and 4 bases from J, with 11 bases between. Here the CDR3 DNA reads TGTGCCAGCAGCGTAGACAGTGCCCGTTACGAGCAGTACTTC. It is translated as CASSVDSARYEQYF. Full variable domain (rest looked up from reference TRBV9 and TRBJ2-7): DSGVTQTPKHLITATGQRVTLRCSPRSGDLSVYWYQQSLDQGLQFLIQYYNGEERAKGNILERFSAQQFPDLHSELNLSSLELGDSALYFCASSVDSARYEQYFGPGTRLTVT.

The CDR3, as DNA: TGTGCCAGCAGCCAGACTGACAGGGGGGATCAGCCCCAGCATTTT. Translating it yields CASSQTDRGDQPQHF. V gene TRBV4-2 combines with J gene TRBJ1-5, with 9 bases lining up with TRBD1. Trimming removed 3 bases from V and 5 bases from J; junction bases left unmatched: 5. This CDR3 is built from 15 residues. Germline V gene data show CDR1 as LGHNA and CDR2 as YNFKEQ.

This chain links TRBV10-3 with TRBJ2-5; TRBD2 aligns across 10 bases. Germline CDR1 is ENHRY and CDR2 is SYGVKD. CDR3 size: 16 residues. With 1 base clipped from V and 4 bases from J, the junction kept 6 bases outside the gene matches. The CDR3 region is CAISEFLAGVAETQYF. CDR3 in DNA: TGTGCCATCAGTGAGTTCCTAGCGGGGGTGGCAGAGACCCAGTACTTC.

This clone was seen at least ten times. The chain carries TRBV6-4 and TRBJ2-7; 7 bases agree with TRBD1. Germline loops: CDR1 MRHNA, CDR2 SNTAGT. V lost 4 bases to trimming and J lost 0 bases; unmatched junction nucleotides: 3. The CDR3 sequence is 14 residues long. CDR3 in DNA: TGTGCCAGCAGTGTAGGACAGGACTCCTACGAGCAGTACTTC. This sequence encodes CASSVGQDSYEQYF.

The CDR3 spells CASKERPLPPNTEAFF. The DNA for the CDR3 is TGTGCCAGCAAGGAAAGGCCTCTCCCCCCGAACACTGAAGCTTTCTTT. The chain has TRBV11-3 and TRBJ1-1; no clear D. The CDR3 totals 16 residues. The germline gives CDR1 SGHNT, CDR2 YENEEA. The ends were cut back, 7 bases at V and 1 base at J, with 19 bases in the middle.

This clone was seen just once. This chain joins TRBV7-9 and TRBJ1-2; 7 bases match TRBD1. The V gene end was trimmed by 1 base and the J gene end by 4 bases; junction bases not matched to a gene: 6. This CDR3 comprises 15 residues. CDR1 SEHNR and CDR2 FQNEAQ come from the germline V gene (reference sequence). The DNA for the CDR3 is TGTGCCAGCAGCTTAGAGGGGGCTAGGGGCTATGGCTACACCTTC. Translation: CASSLEGARGYGYTF.

V gene TRBV19 combines with J gene TRBJ1-5; D gene uncertain. The CDR3 covers 16 residues. V was shortened by 1 base and J by 1 base, with 11 bases between the two germline ends. Germline V CDR1 and CDR2: LNHDA, SQIVND (reference sequence). This CDR3 is CASSIASGRSNQPQHF. The CDR3 DNA reads TGTGCCAGTAGTATAGCCTCGGGAAGGAGCAATCAGCCCCAGCATTTT.

The rearrangement joins TRBV28 to TRBJ2-1; TRBD2 matches at 7 bases. The CDR3 covers 14 residues. The V gene end was trimmed by 6 bases and the J gene end by 7 bases; junction bases not matched to a gene: 9. From germline, CDR1 is MDHEN and CDR2 SYDVKM. The DNA for the CDR3 is TGTGCCAGCAGGAGCGGGGCCGTCCTTAATGAGCAGTTCTTC. Amino acid sequence: CASRSGAVLNEQFF.

The count of this clone is one. This chain links TRBV29-1 with TRBJ1-1; D is undetermined. CDR3 length equals 13 residues. Germline V CDR1 and CDR2: SQVTM, ANQGSEA. Between the trimmed V and J ends, which lost 4 bases and 5 bases, there was a span of 14 bases. In DNA form, the CDR3 reads TGCAGCGTTGGTGCAGGAACCAAAACTGAAGCTTTCTTT. It yields the protein CSVGAGTKTEAFF.

This chain uses TRBV7-2 with TRBJ1-5, with D possibly matching TRBD1 (6 bases). V lost 2 bases to trimming and J lost 5 bases, with 19 bases between them. CDR1 is SGHTA and CDR2 is FQGNSA in the germline V gene. This CDR3 contains 17 residues. CDR3: CASSLSYGRGSDQPQHF. CDR3 nucleotide sequence: TGTGCCAGCAGCTTAAGCTATGGCAGGGGATCGGATCAGCCCCAGCATTTT.

The chain carries TRBV2 and TRBJ1-2; no clear D. Trimming removed 7 bases from V and 3 bases from J, with 21 bases in between. The CDR3 contains 16 residues. Germline assignment: CDR1 SNHLY and CDR2 FYNNEI. As DNA, the CDR3 is TGTGCCAGCACCTCCGTAAGAGGGAGGGAGGACTATGGCTACACCTTC. Amino acids: CASTSVRGREDYGYTF.

CDR3 nucleotide sequence: TGTGCCAGCAGTGGGCCCCAAGAGTGGAACACTGAAGCTTTCTTT. It specifies CASSGPQEWNTEAFF. The chain combines TRBV2 with TRBJ1-1; D call uncertain. The CDR3 is 15 amino acids. V was pared by 4 bases and J by 1 base, with 13 bases between. CDR1 is SNHLY, CDR2 FYNNEI, per germline.

The chain uses TRBV2 and TRBJ2-2, with 7 bases aligning to TRBD1. The CDR3 length is 18 residues. The V and J ends lost 10 bases and 7 bases, in that order; junction bases with no gene match: 24. Germline values: CDR1 SNHLY, CDR2 FYNNEI. The CDR3 sequence: CAIPTQTVRDSWRGELFF. The CDR3 DNA is TGTGCCATCCCAACCCAGACGGTCCGGGACAGCTGGCGCGGGGAGCTGTTTTTT.

The J gene is TRBJ2-5, the V gene TRBV3-1 (or the pseudogene TRBV3-2), with 7 nucleotides matching TRBD2. The CDR3 totals 15 residues. The V segment lost 1 base and the J segment 5 bases; nucleotides outside the gene matches: 7. Looked up from germline, CDR1 is LGHDT and CDR2 is YNNKEL (reference sequence). The CDR3 loop is CASSQGVIGGETQYF. The CDR3 nucleotides are TGTGCCAGCAGCCAAGGTGTGATCGGGGGGGAGACCCAGTACTTC.

J is TRBJ1-5 and V is TRBV19, with D hard to call. V dropped 1 base and J dropped 0 bases, with 7 bases sitting between them. CDR3 size: 15 residues. Germline CDR1 and CDR2: LNHDA and SQIVND (reference sequence). The CDR3 bases are TGTGCCAGTAGTATAGCAGAATATAGCAATCAGCCCCAGCATTTT. This encodes CASSIAEYSNQPQHF.

Worth noting for this clone: This CDR3 is also generated by other DNA sequences in the sample. The chain joins TRBV12-3 or TRBV12-4 to TRBJ1-3; D remains unclear. This CDR3 spans 12 amino acids. V was pared by 6 bases and J by 4 bases, with 7 bases between. The CDR3 here is CASSLLGNTIYF. CDR3 bases: TGTGCCAGCAGCCTCCTCGGAAACACCATATATTTT.

The rearrangement links TRBV27 to TRBJ2-2; D unresolved. Trimming removed 2 bases at V and 12 bases at J, with 10 bases between. CDR3 size: 12 residues. CDR1 MNHEY and CDR2 SMNVEV come from the germline V gene (reference sequence). CDR3: CASSLGGRKLFF. The CDR3 DNA is TGTGCCAGCAGTTTAGGCGGTCGAAAGCTGTTTTTT.

The chain carries TRBV15 and TRBJ2-1; the match to TRBD2 covers 11 bases. V lost 7 bases and J lost 3; bases outside the gene matches: 8. Germline V gene sequence: CDR1 LNHNV, CDR2 YYDKDF (reference sequence). This CDR3 has 16 amino acids. The DNA of the CDR3 is TGTGCCACCAACTTCCGACTAGCGGGGAGCTACAATGAGCAGTTCTTC. Protein sequence: CATNFRLAGSYNEQFF.

The chain recombines TRBV11-2 with TRBJ1-4, with D tentatively TRBD1 (5 bases). The V gene lost 1 base and the J gene lost 5 bases, with 11 bases spanning the gap. CDR1 is SGHAT and CDR2 is FQNNGV in the germline V gene. The CDR3 length is 15 residues. CDR3 DNA: TGTGCCAGCAGCTTAGGGGGGTATTTGAATGAAAAACTGTTTTTT. This sequence encodes CASSLGGYLNEKLFF.

The gene calls are TRBV11-3 and TRBJ2-7; possibly TRBD2 for D (5 bases). The CDR3 has 14 residues. Deletions cut 5 bases from V and 2 bases from J, with 13 bases between. The germline gives CDR1 SGHNT, CDR2 YENEEA. The CDR3 region is CASSNLRETYEQYF. The CDR3 DNA sequence: TGTGCCAGCAGCAACTTGAGGGAGACCTACGAGCAGTACTTC.

The V gene is TRBV5-1, the J gene TRBJ2-6, with 8 bases identical to TRBD1. From germline, CDR1 is SGHRS and CDR2 YFSETQ. The CDR3 has 20 amino acids. J was trimmed by 0 bases and V by 0 bases; bases with no gene match: 11. CDR3 sequence reads: CASSLGPYRGESSGANVLTF. The CDR3 nucleotides read TGCGCCAGCAGCTTGGGTCCTTACAGGGGGGAAAGCTCTGGGGCCAACGTCCTGACTTTC.

This clone was counted once. As DNA, the CDR3 is TGTGCCAGCAGTGAAAGCAGGGGGCTCTACGAGCAGTACTTC. Protein sequence: CASSESRGLYEQYF. The chain uses TRBV6-1 and TRBJ2-7, with TRBD1 matching over 8 bases. Germline V gene data show CDR1 as MNHNS and CDR2 as SASEGT. CDR3 size: 14 residues. The ends lost 2 bases at V and 3 bases at J; junction bases unmatched: 3.

The chain carries TRBV18 and TRBJ1-1; tentative D call: TRBD1 (6 bases). CDR1 KGHSH and CDR2 LQKENI come from the germline V gene. Trimming removed 4 bases from V and 0 bases from J, with 12 bases in between. The length of the CDR3 is 15 residues. CDR3 in amino acids: CASSLRGQMNTEAFF. The CDR3 DNA sequence: TGTGCCAGCTCACTACGCGGACAGATGAACACTGAAGCTTTCTTT.

The CDR3: CASSPLDRLNTEAFF. For the CDR3, the DNA is TGTGCCAGCAGCCCCCTCGACAGGTTGAACACTGAAGCTTTCTTT. The V gene is TRBV5-6, the J gene TRBJ1-1; a weak D match, TRBD1 (6 bases). The V end lost 4 bases, the J end lost 0 bases, and 13 bases lay between the germline ends. Germline V gene lookup returns CDR1 SGHDT and CDR2 YYEEEE. The CDR3 extends over 15 amino acids.

The chain couples TRBV2 to TRBJ2-3; D is unresolved. CDR1 SNHLY and CDR2 FYNNEI come from the germline V gene. V gave up 2 bases and J gave up 2 bases, with 14 bases separating them. The CDR3 has 16 residues. CDR3 in DNA: TGTGCCAGCAGTGAACCCTTCACCTCAAACACAGATACGCAGTATTTT. This gives the protein CASSEPFTSNTDTQYF.

This sequence joins TRBV28 and TRBJ1-1; 8 positions agree with TRBD1. With V trimmed by 5 bases and J by 9 bases, 11 bases remained unmatched. This CDR3 has 14 amino acids. The germline V gene encodes CDR1 MDHEN and CDR2 SYDVKM. The CDR3 nucleotides read TGTGCCAGCAGTCACGACAGGGGTACCGATAAAGCTTTCTTT. It translates to CASSHDRGTDKAFF.

The chain uses TRBV19 and TRBJ2-7; 8 positions match TRBD2. Per the germline V gene, CDR1 is LNHDA and CDR2 is SQIVND (reference sequence). This CDR3 comprises 16 residues. The trim removed 6 bases at V and 3 bases at J, leaving 13 bases unmatched. In DNA, the CDR3 is TGTGCCAGTAGGTCCCGTGGCGGGAGGTCGGACTACGAGCAGTACTTC. Protein sequence: CASRSRGGRSDYEQYF.

This sequence joins TRBV2 and TRBJ2-1; D uncertain. This CDR3 contains 14 residues. V was cut by 1 base and J by 10 bases, with 14 bases left in between. The germline CDR1 and CDR2 sequences are SNHLY and FYNNEI. The CDR3 coding sequence is TGTGCCAGCAGTGAAGGTATCCAACCACGAGAGCAGTTCTTC. Its translation is CASSEGIQPREQFF.

V usage is TRBV5-1 and J usage is TRBJ1-1; D not certain. Germline loops: CDR1 SGHRS, CDR2 YFSETQ. This CDR3 comprises 13 residues. The V end was cut by 2 bases, the J end by 1 base, with 6 bases between. This CDR3 is CASSLQQNTEAFF. The CDR3 DNA reads TGCGCCAGCAGCTTACAGCAGAACACTGAAGCTTTCTTT.

The chain links TRBV30 to TRBJ2-7; 9 bases are a match to TRBD2. Germline V CDR1 and CDR2: GTSNPN, SVGIG (reference sequence). The V and J ends lost 0 bases and 7 bases, in that order; junction bases with no gene match: 13. The CDR3 extends over 16 amino acids. The CDR3 protein is CAWSVRTAGGPWEQYF. CDR3 nucleotide sequence: TGTGCCTGGAGTGTACGAACGGCGGGAGGGCCTTGGGAGCAGTACTTC.

This clone was recorded once. The chain has TRBV6-5 and TRBJ1-1; 7 bases are a match to TRBD1. Germline V gene data show CDR1 as MNHEY and CDR2 as SVGAGI. CDR3 length: 14 amino acids. V was pared by 6 bases and J by 4 bases, with 8 bases of the junction left unmatched. CDR3 sequence (DNA): TGTGCCAGCAGGAAAGACAGGGAATTCACTGAAGCTTTCTTT. Translation gives CASRKDREFTEAFF.